These 9 T cell receptor beta chains were sequenced from one sample in a study of vaccination and CD4 T cells after COVID-19. Time point of the sample: late sampling 161 to 241 days after vaccination in three convalescent patients. TCRdb independently ran MiXCR on the PCR reads; one entry per CDR3 protein. This table has approximately 29,000 distinct CDR3 sequences, roughly 50% appearing once. The starting material was CD4+ T cells from blood, obtained about 7 months after SARS-CoV-2 vaccination. The receptor set was obtained from a human donor who had recovered from COVID-19.

This clonotype was seen a few times. This rearrangement joins TRBV7-9 to TRBJ1-1; 7 nucleotides line up with TRBD1. The V gene's germline CDR1 is SEHNR and CDR2 FQNEAQ (reference sequence). The ends lost 6 bases at V and 0 bases at J; junction bases unmatched: 7. The CDR3 has 15 residues. The DNA for the CDR3 is TGTGCCAGCAGGAAGGGGACAGCAATGAACACTGAAGCTTTCTTT. Translation gives CASRKGTAMNTEAFF.

This clonotype was detected only a few times. This chain links TRBV7-8 with TRBJ1-5; no clear D. The germline V and J ends were trimmed by 1 base and 8 bases, with 18 bases remaining between them. The germline V gene has CDR1 SGHVS and CDR2 FQNEAQ. The CDR3 is 16 amino acids. The CDR3 coding sequence is TGTGCCAGCAGCTTAGGGCCGGTCCCCCCGAACAAGCCCCAGCATTTT. Translation: CASSLGPVPPNKPQHF.

The J gene is TRBJ2-5, the V gene TRBV6-2 or TRBV6-3; D might be TRBD2 (6 bases). Trimming stripped 2 bases from V and 7 bases from J, with 11 bases between. CDR3 length: 13 residues. Germline CDR1 is MNHEY and CDR2 is SVGEGT. The CDR3 spells CASSYIGRRTQYF. CDR3 coding DNA: TGTGCCAGCAGTTACATAGGGAGGAGGACCCAGTACTTC.

The CDR3 protein is CASSFVAVTDTQYF. Here the CDR3 DNA reads TGTGCCAGCAGCTTTGTAGCGGTAACAGATACGCAGTATTTT. The chain carries TRBV7-9 and TRBJ2-3; D might be TRBD2 (6 bases). Trimming took 3 bases from V and 3 from J, leaving 10 bases between them. The CDR3 totals 14 residues. Per germline, CDR1 SEHNR and CDR2 FQNEAQ (reference sequence). The entire variable domain, with the rest obtained from reference TRBV7-9 and TRBJ2-3, is as follows: DTGVSQNPRHKITKRGQNVTFRCDPISEHNRLYWYRQTLGQGPEFLTYFQNEAQLEKSRLLSDRFSAERPKGSFSTLEIQRTEQGDSAMYLCASSFVAVTDTQYFGPGTRLTVL.

CDR3 sequence: CSARGSFEAFF. The CDR3, as DNA: TGCAGTGCTAGGGGGTCATTTGAAGCTTTCTTT. The chain is built from TRBV20-1 and TRBJ1-1, with D hard to call. Germline CDR1 reads DFQATT; CDR2 reads SNEGSKA (reference sequence). The CDR3 has 11 amino acids. The V and J ends lost 3 bases and 7 bases respectively, with 9 bases between them.

V is TRBV29-1 and J is TRBJ2-5; 7 bases fit TRBD1. J was trimmed by 4 bases and V by 7 bases; bases with no gene match: 9. The CDR3 loop spans 13 amino acids. In germline, CDR1 is SQVTM, CDR2 ANQGSEA. The CDR3, as DNA: TGCAGCGAGAGATCAGGGACAGCAGAGACCCAGTACTTC. Amino acid sequence: CSERSGTAETQYF.

The chain recombines TRBV27 with TRBJ2-3; D is uncertain. Between the trimmed V and J ends, which lost 2 bases and 5 bases, there was a span of 2 bases. Germline assignment: CDR1 MNHEY and CDR2 SMNVEV (reference sequence). The length of the CDR3 is 11 residues. CDR3 loop: CASSLGDTQYF. In DNA, the CDR3 is TGTGCCAGCAGTTTAGGAGATACGCAGTATTTT.

About this clonotype itself: A junction boundary mismatches the germline segment, possibly from a read error. J is TRBJ1-1 and V is TRBV7-2, with a tentative D call TRBD1 (5 bases). Looked up from germline, CDR1 is SGHTA and CDR2 is FQGNSA. The CDR3 sequence is 14 residues long. The CDR3 here is CASAPAGGNPEAFF. The CDR3 DNA reads as TGTGCCAGTGCACCGGCCGGGGGGAACCCTGAAGCTTTCTTT. Full variable domain (outside the CDR3, taken from reference TRBV7-2 and TRBJ1-1): GAGVSQSPSNKVTEKGKDVELRCDPISGHTALYWYRQSLGQGLEFLIYFQGNSAPDKSGLPSDRFSAERTGGSVSTLTIQRTQQEDSAVYLCASAPAGGNPEAFFGQGTRLTVV.

The CDR3 region is CASSLALYNEQFF. The CDR3 bases are TGTGCCAGCAGCTTAGCCTTATACAATGAGCAGTTCTTC. The chain combines TRBV7-6 with TRBJ2-1, with D hard to call. Germline CDR1 reads SGHVS; CDR2 reads FNYEAQ. Trimming removed 0 bases at V and 4 bases at J, with 4 bases between. This CDR3 has 13 residues.